The clone carrying this T cell receptor (beta chain) was observed once. Germline V CDR1 and CDR2: SGHTA, FQGNSA. J gave up 4 bases and V 3 bases, and 5 bases lay outside the gene matches. CDR3 length: 15 amino acids. This entry comes from a study of blood T cell repertoires in COVID-19. Assay: immunoSEQ multiplex PCR; the TCRdb copy retains only in-frame clones and omits some. The table has 130,000 to 150,000 clones, more than 80% seen once. The chain uses TRBV7-2 and TRBJ2-3; 9 bases are a match to TRBD1. The origin of this receptor is a woman in her sixties with active COVID-19. The sequenced sample consisted of peripheral blood. The CDR3 region has the DNA TGTGCCAGCAGCTTGCAGGACAGGGGTCCAGATACGCAGTATTTT. Translation: CASSLQDRGPDTQYF.